The rows below give T cell receptor beta chains drawn from one sample of a study of T-cell reconstitution after alpha-beta-depleted transplantation in children. TCRdb re-called the PCR reads through MiXCR, storing one row per CDR3 protein. The data show approximately 1,000,000 distinct CDR3 sequences, less than 30% seen once. Sequencing used PBMCs, mostly from graft donor cells, obtained 360 days after TCRalphabeta/CD19-depleted stem cell transplant. These receptors were taken from a boy under two years old who had a stem cell transplant for SCID, so the T cells may come from the graft donor. Both conserved end residues are part of each CDR3. D genes are given only for firm matches. The size field is filled for only some rows; it gives once, few, many or a size class.

TRBV30	-	TRBJ2-3	-	TGTGCCTGGAAGTGGACCGCGGATACGCAGTATTTT	CAWKWTADTQYF
TRBV10-3	-	TRBJ2-2	-	TGTGCCATCAGTGAGGCCGCCATGGGAGAGCTGTTTTTT	CAISEAAMGELFF
TRBV4-1	-	TRBJ1-1	-	TGCGCCAGCAGCCAACGTTTACCTGGAGGCACTGAAGCTTTCTTT	CASSQRLPGGTEAFF
TRBV29-1	-	TRBJ2-2	few	TGCAGCGCCACACAGGGAAAGGCCGGGGAGCTGTTTTTT	CSATQGKAGELFF
TRBV29-1	-	TRBJ2-2	-	TGCAGGCCACCGGGGGATTCGGGCGGGGAGCTGTTTTTT	CRPPGDSGGELFF
TRBV5-1	-	TRBJ2-3	-	TGCGCCAGCAGCTTTTCAGGGTCAGATACGCAGTATTTT	CASSFSGSDTQYF
TRBV6-2/TRBV6-3	TRBD1	TRBJ1-5	-	TGTGCCAGCAGTAACACCCAGGGGGGACATCAGCCCCAGCATTTT	CASSNTQGGHQPQHF
TRBV5-1	TRBD1	TRBJ2-3	-	TGCGCCAGCAGCTGGGACAGGCAGAGGAGAGATACGCAGTATTTT	CASSWDRQRRDTQYF
TRBV6-2/TRBV6-3	-	TRBJ2-2	few	TGTGCCAGCAGTTACAGTCTTCACACCGGGGAGCTGTTTTTT	CASSYSLHTGELFF
TRBV12-3/TRBV12-4	TRBD1	TRBJ2-3	-	TGTGCCAGCAGTGCCAGGGACAGTTTCTTCACAGATACGCAGTATTTT	CASSARDSFFTDTQYF
TRBV29-1	-	TRBJ1-3	-	TGCAGCGCCACACCCGGGGCTGGAAACACCATATATTTT	CSATPGAGNTIYF
TRBV5-1	TRBD1	TRBJ2-3	-	TGCGCCAGCAGCTTGTATGGGACAGGGGGCAAGGATACGCAGTATTTT	CASSLYGTGGKDTQYF
TRBV6-2/TRBV6-3	-	TRBJ1-2	-	TGTGCCAGCGTGGGACCGTTTGGACCTCAGGGATACTATGGCTACACCTTC	CASVGPFGPQGYYGYTF
TRBV6-1	TRBD1	TRBJ1-1	few	TGTGCCAGCAGACCCGACAGGGGCAGGGTAAACACTGAAGCTTTCTTT	CASRPDRGRVNTEAFF
TRBV20-1	TRBD2	TRBJ2-1	few	TGCAGTGCTAGGGGGGGGACGGATTCCTACAATGAGCAGTTCTTC	CSARGGTDSYNEQFF
TRBV6-2/TRBV6-3	-	TRBJ1-6	few	TGTGCCAGCAGTTCCGGGCCGAATTCACCCCTCCACTTT	CASSSGPNSPLHF
TRBV6-1	-	TRBJ1-4	few	TGTGCCAGCAGTGACAGTGGGGGGGGCTGGGAAAAACTGTTTTTT	CASSDSGGGWEKLFF
TRBV7-2	TRBD2	TRBJ2-7	-	TGTGCCAGCAGAATAGCCCAGCGGGGGCCTGGCGAGCAGTACTTC	CASRIAQRGPGEQYF
TRBV29-1	TRBD1	TRBJ2-5	-	TGCAGCGTTCCCTCGGGTACAGGGGGTATGGAAGAGACCCAGTACTTC	CSVPSGTGGMEETQYF
TRBV20-1	-	TRBJ1-1	few	TGCAGTACGACTTTTGGGGGGCGGGACACTGAAGCTTTCTTT	CSTTFGGRDTEAFF
TRBV6-5	TRBD1	TRBJ2-1	-	TGTGCCAGCAGTTCGTTGACAGGGGTCTACAATGAGCAGTTCTTC	CASSSLTGVYNEQFF
TRBV29-1	TRBD1	TRBJ2-5	-	TGCAGCGTGAGGGGGCGACAGCAAGAGACCCAGTACTTC	CSVRGRQQETQYF
TRBV10-1	TRBD1	TRBJ2-3	-	TGCGCCAGCAGTGAGTCGAAGGCAGGGGGCGCAGATACGCAGTATTTT	CASSESKAGGADTQYF
TRBV7-9	-	TRBJ2-1	-	TGTGCCAGCAGCTTAATCCGCAGGGACGATGAGCAGTTCTTC	CASSLIRRDDEQFF
TRBV5-6	TRBD1	TRBJ2-5	-	TGTGCCAGCAGCCTGACCGGGACAGGGAAAGAGACCCAGTACTTC	CASSLTGTGKETQYF
TRBV2	TRBD1	TRBJ2-1	-	TGTGCCAGCAGTCGGGACAGGGCGGACAATGAGCAGTTCTTC	CASSRDRADNEQFF
TRBV27	-	TRBJ2-3	few	TGTGCCAGCAGTTTATTGGACAGAGCCTATACGCAGTATTTT	CASSLLDRAYTQYF
TRBV4-1	-	TRBJ1-5	-	TGCGCCAGCAGCCAAGATTTTCGGGTTGGCAATCAGCCCCAGCATTTT	CASSQDFRVGNQPQHF
TRBV20-1	-	TRBJ1-5	-	TGCAGTGCTAGAGGGGCGACACCCAATCAGCCCCAGCATTTT	CSARGATPNQPQHF
TRBV11-2	TRBD2	TRBJ2-3	few	TGTGCCAGCAGCTTGACTAGCTGGTCTGAAGATACGCAGTATTTT	CASSLTSWSEDTQYF
TRBV5-6	-	TRBJ1-1	-	TGTGCCAGCAGCTTGGCCGGTCTTTTGGGGTTCGGTGAAGCTTTCTTT	CASSLAGLLGFGEAFF
TRBV5-1	-	TRBJ2-7	-	TGCGCCAGCAGCTTTCCGACCGGGCCCCGATCGGGCGAGCAGTACTTC	CASSFPTGPRSGEQYF
TRBV2	TRBD2	TRBJ2-1	-	TGTGCCAGCCTTCTAGCGGGGGGGCACAATGAGCAGTTCTTC	CASLLAGGHNEQFF
TRBV7-2	-	TRBJ1-4	-	TGTGCCAGCAGCTCCGACTACTTAGAAAAACTGTTTTTT	CASSSDYLEKLFF
TRBV4-1	TRBD2	TRBJ2-7	few	TGCGCCAGCAGCCCGGACGGACTAGTGACCTACGAGCAGTACTTC	CASSPDGLVTYEQYF
TRBV6-2/TRBV6-3	-	TRBJ2-1	few	TGTGCCAGCACCGCCCAGGGGGGGTTGATCTCCAATGAGCAGTTCTTC	CASTAQGGLISNEQFF
TRBV29-1	-	TRBJ1-2	-	TGCAGCGTTGGTAGGGGTGATGGCTACACCTTC	CSVGRGDGYTF
TRBV28	TRBD2	TRBJ2-2	-	TGTGCCAGCAGTTCCCTCCGCCTAGCGGGGGCATGGACCGGGGAGCTGTTTTTT	CASSSLRLAGAWTGELFF
TRBV3-1	TRBD2	TRBJ2-5	few	TGTGCCAGCCTGGGGACTAGCGGGGGGGTCCCGGGGTCTGAGACCCAGTACTTC	CASLGTSGGVPGSETQYF
TRBV3-1	-	TRBJ2-7	-	TGTGCCAGCAGCCAAGATCTCAGGAATCGTAGGACCTACGAGCAGTACTTC	CASSQDLRNRRTYEQYF
TRBV5-1	TRBD1	TRBJ2-1	-	TGCGCCAGCAGCTACAGGGGCGCCTACAATGAGCAGTTCTTC	CASSYRGAYNEQFF
TRBV20-1	-	TRBJ1-1	-	TGCAGTGCATCGACGCGGGGTAAGGCTATGTTGAACACTGAAGCTTTCTTT	CSASTRGKAMLNTEAFF
TRBV3-1	-	TRBJ1-1	few	TGTGCCAGCAGCCAAGTAACTGGGAGTGGAGCTTTCTTT	CASSQVTGSGAFF
TRBV28	-	TRBJ2-7	-	TGTGCCAGCAGTTTATGGGCAGGGGCGTTCTACGAGCAGTACTTC	CASSLWAGAFYEQYF
TRBV11-2	TRBD2	TRBJ2-3	-	TGTGCCAGCAGCATCAGACTAGCGGGGGCCACAGATACGCAGTATTTT	CASSIRLAGATDTQYF
TRBV29-1	-	TRBJ1-5	few	TGCAGCGTTCTCGAGGGGAATCAGCCCCAGCATTTT	CSVLEGNQPQHF
TRBV20-1	-	TRBJ2-5	-	TGCAGTGCTGGCAGCGAAGAGACCCAGTACTTC	CSAGSEETQYF
TRBV7-6	-	TRBJ2-5	many	TGTGCCAGCAGCTTTTCGTTCCACGGGAAAGAGACCCAGTACTTC	CASSFSFHGKETQYF
TRBV12-3/TRBV12-4	-	TRBJ2-6	-	TGTGCCAGCACCCCGGGTACAAGCTCTGGGGCCAACGTCCTGACTTTC	CASTPGTSSGANVLTF
TRBV7-9	-	TRBJ2-2	-	TGTGCCAGCAGCAAGGGGACACCGACACCGAACACCGGGGAGCTGTTTTTT	CASSKGTPTPNTGELFF
TRBV20-1	-	TRBJ1-1	-	TGCAGTGCTCTTAAAACACCGGGGGGCACTGAAGCTTTCTTT	CSALKTPGGTEAFF